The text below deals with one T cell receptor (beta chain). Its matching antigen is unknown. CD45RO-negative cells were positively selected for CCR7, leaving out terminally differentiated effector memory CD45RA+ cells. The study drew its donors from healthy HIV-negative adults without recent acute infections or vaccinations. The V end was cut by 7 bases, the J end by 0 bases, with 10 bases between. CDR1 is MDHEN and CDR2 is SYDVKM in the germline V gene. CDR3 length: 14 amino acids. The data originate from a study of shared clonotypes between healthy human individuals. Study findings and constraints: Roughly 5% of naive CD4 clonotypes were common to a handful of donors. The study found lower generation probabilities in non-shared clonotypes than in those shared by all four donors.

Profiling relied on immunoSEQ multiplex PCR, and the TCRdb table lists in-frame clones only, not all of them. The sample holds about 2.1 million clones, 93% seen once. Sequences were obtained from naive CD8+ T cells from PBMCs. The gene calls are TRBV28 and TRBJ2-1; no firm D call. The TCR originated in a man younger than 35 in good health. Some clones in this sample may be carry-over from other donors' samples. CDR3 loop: CASTRVSSYNEQFF. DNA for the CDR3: TGTGCCAGCACCCGGGTGAGCTCCTACAATGAGCAGTTCTTC.